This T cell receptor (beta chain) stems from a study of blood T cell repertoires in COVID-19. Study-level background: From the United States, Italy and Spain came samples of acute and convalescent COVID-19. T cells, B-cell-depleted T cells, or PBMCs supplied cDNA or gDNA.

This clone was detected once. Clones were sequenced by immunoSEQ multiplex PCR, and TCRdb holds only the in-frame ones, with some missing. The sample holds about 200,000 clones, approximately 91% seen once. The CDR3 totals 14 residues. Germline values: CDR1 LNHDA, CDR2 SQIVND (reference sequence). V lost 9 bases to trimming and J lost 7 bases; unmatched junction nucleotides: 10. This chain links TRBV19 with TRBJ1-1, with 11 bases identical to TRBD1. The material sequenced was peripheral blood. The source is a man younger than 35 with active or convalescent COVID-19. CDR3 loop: CASTRTGGWSEAFF. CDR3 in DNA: TGTGCCAGCACACGGACAGGGGGCTGGAGTGAAGCTTTCTTT.